The clone carrying this TCR beta chain was seen ten or more times. CDR1 and CDR2 from the germline V gene are SGHVS and FQNEAQ. This CDR3 has 17 residues. V dropped 5 bases and J dropped 0; count of bases not matched to a gene: 8. This entry comes from a study of T cells after yellow fever vaccination. It was through 5'RACE template switching that TCR cDNA was made, with a universal primer site and UMIs added. TCRdb itself ran the 5' RACE reads through MiXCR, one entry per CDR3 protein. This sample has 300,000 or so distinct CDR3 sequences; under 5% occur once, and the top ten carry approximately 24%.

This clonotype was obtained from a man younger than 30 who received the YFV17D yellow fever vaccine. The chain is built from TRBV7-8 and TRBJ1-5; 9 bases are shared with TRBD1. The specimen was PBMCs, collected 5 days after the yellow fever booster vaccination. The CDR3 protein is CASSPHGTGFSNQPQHF. For the CDR3, the DNA is TGTGCCAGCAGCCCGCACGGGACAGGGTTTAGCAATCAGCCCCAGCATTTT.